Shown below are 23 T cell receptor beta chains from a single sample sequenced in a study of chemoradiotherapy in HPV16-positive cancers. Using immunoSEQ multiplex PCR, the repertoire was profiled, and TCRdb retains in-frame clones only, with some absent. This repertoire shows tens of thousands of clones, around nine tenths found once; its top ten account for just under 6%. The sample was blood, taken from a patient who underwent chemoradiotherapy. The origin of the receptors is a human donor with HPV-associated anogenital cancer.

The V call is TRBV23-1, the J call TRBJ2-7; D may match TRBD1 or TRBD2 (6 bases each). TRBV23-1 is placed among ORFs of uncertain function. The CDR3 runs 13 residues. V lost 11 bases and J lost 6, with 20 bases in between. Here the CDR3 DNA reads TGCGCCCTTGGGGGGCTAAGGTATTCCGAGCAGTACGTC. Its translation is CALGGLRYSEQYV.

The chain recombines TRBV11-1 with TRBJ2-3, with D hard to call. V shed 1 base and J shed 0 bases, with 17 bases lying between them. CDR3 length equals 18 residues. Germline loops: CDR1 SGHAT, CDR2 FQDESV (reference sequence). The CDR3: CASSLDVIGPRSTDTQYF. CDR3 coding DNA: TGTGCCAGCAGCTTAGATGTCATAGGACCCAGGAGCACAGATACGCAGTATTTT.

In its sample, this clone was seen once. The V and J genes are TRBV9 and TRBJ2-1; D is perhaps TRBD1 (7 bases). Between the trimmed V and J ends, which lost 0 bases and 0 bases, there was a span of 10 bases. The germline V gene has CDR1 SGDLS and CDR2 YYNGEE. CDR3 length: 16 amino acids. The CDR3 sequence: CASSVVQGGSYNEQFF. The DNA for the CDR3 is TGTGCCAGCAGCGTAGTCCAGGGGGGCTCCTACAATGAGCAGTTCTTC. Variable domain in full (rest from reference TRBV9 and TRBJ2-1): DSGVTQTPKHLITATGQRVTLRCSPRSGDLSVYWYQQSLDQGLQFLIQYYNGEERAKGNILERFSAQQFPDLHSELNLSSLELGDSALYFCASSVVQGGSYNEQFFGPGTRLTVL.

This chain uses TRBV7-9 with TRBJ1-1, with a tentative D call TRBD1 (5 bases). Trimming cost V 1 base and J 1 base, with 7 bases left between them. This CDR3 has 14 amino acids. Germline V gives CDR1 SEHNR, CDR2 FQNEAQ (reference sequence). CDR3 in amino acids: CASSLVQANTEAFF. CDR3 in DNA: TGTGCCAGCAGCTTAGTACAGGCGAACACTGAAGCTTTCTTT.

The chain employs TRBV27 and TRBJ1-2; D is possibly TRBD1 (5 bases). This CDR3 is built from 14 residues. CDR1 is MNHEY and CDR2 is SMNVEV in the germline V gene (reference sequence). With 4 bases removed from V and 8 bases from J, the gap between germline ends came to 17 bases. The CDR3 spells CASSSRGGVFGYTF. CDR3 bases: TGTGCCAGCAGTTCAAGGGGAGGGGTCTTCGGCTACACCTTC.

V usage is TRBV6-1 and J usage is TRBJ2-7; 8 nucleotides agree with TRBD1. This CDR3 has 12 amino acids. The J segment lost 6 bases and the V segment lost 7 bases, leaving 5 bases of the junction unmatched. Germline CDR1 MNHNS, CDR2 SASEGT. CDR3 nucleotide sequence: TGTGCCAGCACGGACAGGGTCTTCGAGCAGTACTTC. Protein product: CASTDRVFEQYF.

The chain links TRBV29-1 to TRBJ1-1; 9 nucleotides match TRBD1. V lost 4 bases to trimming and J lost 6 bases; unmatched junction nucleotides: 9. Germline CDR1 and CDR2: SQVTM and ANQGSEA. The length of the CDR3 is 14 residues. The CDR3 sequence: CSVVRGQGGPEAFF. CDR3 nucleotides: TGCAGCGTTGTTCGGGGACAGGGAGGACCTGAAGCTTTCTTT.

This clone was found once. The chain employs TRBV27 and TRBJ1-4, with D perhaps TRBD1 (5 bases). Trimming removed 2 bases from V and 8 bases from J, with 12 bases in between. CDR1 is MNHEY, CDR2 SMNVEV, per germline (reference sequence). The CDR3 totals 14 residues. This chain's CDR3 is CASSLRQGREKLFF. CDR3 nucleotides: TGTGCCAGCAGTTTACGGCAGGGTAGGGAAAAACTGTTTTTT. The variable domain in full, with the rest retrieved from reference TRBV27 and TRBJ1-4, is EAQVTQNPRYLITVTGKKLTVTCSQNMNHEYMSWYRQDPGLGLRQIYYSMNVEVTDKGDVPEGYKVSRKEKRNFPLILESPSPNQTSLYFCASSLRQGREKLFFGSGTQLSVL.

V and J are TRBV4-1 and TRBJ2-7, with 10 positions matching TRBD1. Losses at the gene ends were 3 bases for V and 7 bases for J; bases not matched to a gene: 12. Germline V CDR1 and CDR2: MGHRA, YSYEKL. This CDR3 is built from 16 residues. CDR3 sequence reads: CASSQAPGQGLREQYV. The CDR3 nucleotides are TGCGCCAGCAGCCAGGCACCGGGACAGGGGTTGAGAGAGCAGTACGTC.

The chain couples TRBV15 to TRBJ2-2; TRBD2 matches 9 bases. After removal of 1 base from V and 3 bases from J, the junction contained 0 bases not matched to a gene. This CDR3 is built from 15 residues. Germline loops: CDR1 LNHNV, CDR2 YYDKDF (reference sequence). The DNA for the CDR3 is TGTGCCACCAGCAGAGGCGGGGGGGACACCGGGGAGCTGTTTTTT. Its translation is CATSRGGGDTGELFF.

This clone was picked up a small number of times. The rearrangement joins TRBV30 to TRBJ1-2, with TRBD1 as a possible D gene (5 bases). The CDR3 has 14 residues. Germline CDR1 and CDR2: GTSNPN and SVGIG (reference sequence). The V end lost 5 bases, the J end lost 6 bases, and 19 bases lay between the germline ends. The DNA for the CDR3 is TGTGCCTGGGCCCAAACGGGACTCTCGGATGGCTACACCTTC. Amino acid sequence: CAWAQTGLSDGYTF.

This sequence joins TRBV6-4 and TRBJ2-2, with unresolved D. V was trimmed by 3 bases and J by 5 bases, leaving 7 bases between them. The CDR3 runs 13 residues. Germline lookup yields CDR1 MRHNA and CDR2 SNTAGT. CDR3 coding DNA: TGTGCCAGCAGTGAGAAGGGAACCGGGGAGCTGTTTTTT. This sequence encodes CASSEKGTGELFF.

This clone appeared a few times. The rearrangement links TRBV9 to TRBJ1-1; 7 nucleotides line up with TRBD1. Trimming removed 2 bases from V and 4 bases from J; junction bases left unmatched: 5. Germline CDR1 reads SGDLS; CDR2 reads YYNGEE. CDR3 length: 14 amino acids. The CDR3 reads CASSVLGTVTEAFF. The CDR3 nucleotides read TGTGCCAGCAGCGTCCTAGGGACAGTCACTGAAGCTTTCTTT.

This chain joins TRBV7-9 and TRBJ1-5; D is perhaps TRBD1 (6 bases). The CDR3 contains 14 residues. V was cut by 3 bases and J by 5 bases, with 11 bases left in between. The germline V gene has CDR1 SEHNR and CDR2 FQNEAQ (reference sequence). Written as DNA, the CDR3 is TGTGCCAGCAGCTTGGACAGAGTAGATCAGCCCCAGCATTTT. Translating gives CASSLDRVDQPQHF.

V and J are TRBV4-2 and TRBJ1-1; 8 nucleotides match TRBD1. V dropped 1 base and J dropped 7; count of bases not matched to a gene: 2. Germline assignment: CDR1 LGHNA and CDR2 YNFKEQ. This CDR3 has 13 amino acids. DNA of the CDR3: TGTGCCAGCAGCCAAGGGACAGGGATTGAAGCTTTCTTT. Amino acids: CASSQGTGIEAFF.

In this sample, this clone turned up once. The chain links TRBV4-1 to TRBJ2-5, with 10 bases identical to TRBD2. This CDR3 has 18 amino acids. The ends lost 1 base at V and 3 bases at J; junction bases unmatched: 11. The germline gives CDR1 MGHRA, CDR2 YSYEKL. CDR3: CASSQAYFSGGGKETQYF. The CDR3 nucleotides are TGCGCCAGCAGCCAAGCCTACTTCAGCGGGGGGGGGAAAGAGACCCAGTACTTC.

CDR3 loop: CASSPPDRGLGTDTQYF. The CDR3 DNA reads TGTGCCAGCTCACCACCGGACAGGGGGCTCGGCACAGATACGCAGTATTTT. The V gene is TRBV18, the J gene TRBJ2-3; 11 positions match TRBD1. This CDR3 contains 17 residues. With 0 bases clipped from V and 1 base from J, the junction kept 3 bases outside the gene matches. Germline assignment: CDR1 KGHSH and CDR2 LQKENI.

This sequence joins TRBV19 and TRBJ1-1; possibly TRBD1 for D (6 bases). The V gene's germline CDR1 is LNHDA and CDR2 SQIVND (reference sequence). Trimming left V 3 bases short and J 3 bases short, with 14 bases between. The CDR3 runs to 15 residues. The CDR3 sequence: CASSMRTEMDTEAFF. DNA of the CDR3: TGTGCCAGTAGTATGAGGACAGAGATGGACACTGAAGCTTTCTTT.

The J gene is TRBJ2-1, the V gene TRBV11-3; D might be TRBD1 or TRBD2, each matching 7 bases. Germline lookup yields CDR1 SGHNT and CDR2 YENEEA. V was clipped by 5 bases and J by 7 bases, with 15 bases between them. The CDR3 extends over 14 amino acids. CDR3: CASSPNRGGNEQFF. In DNA form, the CDR3 reads TGTGCCAGCAGCCCCAACAGGGGAGGGAATGAGCAGTTCTTC.

The genes are TRBV19 and TRBJ2-2; 8 positions agree with TRBD1. V was clipped by 5 bases and J by 7 bases; unmatched bases: 6. This CDR3 contains 14 residues. The germline gives CDR1 LNHDA, CDR2 SQIVND (reference sequence). DNA for the CDR3: TGTGCCAGTAGTCCCCACAGGGGGATCGGGGAGCTGTTTTTT. The encoded protein is CASSPHRGIGELFF.

V usage is TRBV6-1 and J usage is TRBJ1-2, with a tentative D call TRBD1 (5 bases). Trimming cost V 6 bases and J 2 bases, with 13 bases left between them. The CDR3 contains 14 residues. Germline assignment: CDR1 MNHNS and CDR2 SASEGT. This CDR3 is CASRETALNYGYTF. CDR3 nucleotides: TGTGCCAGCAGGGAGACAGCTTTAAACTATGGCTACACCTTC.

The chain joins TRBV5-5 to TRBJ1-4; maybe TRBD1 (5 bases). Trimming pared 5 bases from V and 5 bases from J, leaving 16 bases between. The CDR3 is made up of 15 amino acids. Per germline, CDR1 SGHKS and CDR2 YYEKEE (reference sequence). The CDR3 loop is CASRTIPGPNEKLFF. The CDR3 DNA is TGTGCCAGCAGGACGATACCGGGGCCCAATGAAAAACTGTTTTTT.

The chain carries TRBV5-5 and TRBJ1-5; D might be TRBD1 (6 bases). CDR1 is SGHKS and CDR2 is YYEKEE in the germline V gene (reference sequence). Trimming took 4 bases from V and 5 from J, leaving 16 bases between them. The CDR3 is 15 amino acids. The CDR3 spells CASSRLGGTDQPQHF. In DNA form, the CDR3 reads TGTGCCAGCAGCCGGCTTGGGGGCACTGATCAGCCCCAGCATTTT.